Below are 24 T cell receptor beta chains sequenced from a single sample in a study of T cells in Graves' hyperthyroidism and ophthalmopathy. Regions amplified from RNA transcripts were the TCR beta CDR3 regions. Primed by the HTBI set, a first-round RT-PCR was run on the TCR CDR3. TCRdb reprocessed the multiplex PCR reads via MiXCR and lists one record per CDR3 protein. The top ten clones hold about a third of a sample with 200,000 to 250,000 distinct CDR3 sequences, roughly a quarter of them seen once. The material sequenced was blood. The receptors were sampled from a woman aged 40-49 years with Graves' ophthalmopathy.

This clonotype was found many times. The CDR3 loop reads CASTWGASSEQYF. CDR3 bases: TGTGCCAGTACTTGGGGGGCCAGCTCCGAGCAGTACTTC. This chain links TRBV6-5 with TRBJ2-7; D possibly matches TRBD1 or TRBD2 (6 bases each). The V gene's germline CDR1 is MNHEY and CDR2 SVGAGI. V was pared by 9 bases and J by 6 bases, with 18 bases between. The CDR3 covers 13 residues.

This clonotype was observed at least ten times. V gene TRBV28 combines with J gene TRBJ1-2; TRBD1 is a possible D gene (6 bases). Trimming left V 3 bases short and J 7 bases short, with 12 bases between. The CDR3 loop spans 13 amino acids. Germline loops: CDR1 MDHEN, CDR2 SYDVKM. The CDR3 nucleotides are TGTGCCAGCAGTTTGGGGGGGCGATCTGGCTACACCTTC. Protein product: CASSLGGRSGYTF.

This chain uses TRBV6-2 or TRBV6-3 with TRBJ1-2; TRBD1 might be the D (6 bases). The V end was cut by 7 bases, the J end by 4 bases, with 13 bases between. This CDR3 region has 13 residues. Germline V gene lookup returns CDR1 MNHEY and CDR2 SVGEGT. This CDR3 is CASTPGQAYGYTF. CDR3 DNA: TGTGCCAGCACCCCGGGACAAGCCTATGGCTACACCTTC.

At least ten counts were recorded for this clonotype. The chain links TRBV19 to TRBJ1-1; no clear D gene. Trimming cost V 7 bases and J 3 bases, with 18 bases left between them. The CDR3 sequence is 15 residues long. Germline CDR1 is LNHDA and CDR2 is SQIVND (reference sequence). The CDR3 region has the DNA TGTGCCAGTAACAAGGTAGGCTCCCGGGACACTGAAGCTTTCTTT. This encodes CASNKVGSRDTEAFF.

V is TRBV6-4 and J is TRBJ1-4; D is ambiguous. Looked up from germline, CDR1 is MRHNA and CDR2 is SNTAGT. The CDR3 sequence is 14 residues long. Trimming stripped 0 bases from V and 4 bases from J, with 6 bases between. The CDR3 nucleotides are TGTGCCAGCAGTGACTCTCCAGATAATGAAAAACTGTTTTTT. The encoded protein is CASSDSPDNEKLFF.

This clonotype was recorded only once. CDR3 nucleotide sequence: TGCAGCGTTGAAGCTGACCAGAAGACCCAGTACTTC. Protein: CSVEADQKTQYF. V gene TRBV29-1 combines with J gene TRBJ2-5; no reliable D call. The V and J ends lost 1 base and 6 bases respectively, with 9 bases between them. The germline V gene encodes CDR1 SQVTM and CDR2 ANQGSEA. The CDR3 extends over 12 amino acids.

This clonotype was detected many times. The V and J genes are TRBV11-2 and TRBJ2-5, with unresolved D. V gave up 4 bases and J gave up 4 bases, with 4 bases separating them. Germline V CDR1 and CDR2: SGHAT, FQNNGV. CDR3 size: 11 residues. Here the CDR3 DNA reads TGTGCCAGCAGCTCCACAGAGACCCAGTACTTC. Translating gives CASSSTETQYF.

This clonotype was counted at least ten times. The chain joins TRBV25-1 to TRBJ1-2; D is ambiguous. The CDR3 loop spans 15 amino acids. Germline values: CDR1 MGHDK, CDR2 SYGVNS. V was cut by 2 bases and J by 7 bases, with 17 bases left in between. The CDR3: CASSEGYSTKGGYTF. CDR3 bases: TGTGCCAGCAGTGAAGGTTACAGTACGAAAGGTGGCTACACCTTC.

This clonotype was seen many times. The chain recombines TRBV2 with TRBJ1-1; D gene unclear. Germline CDR1 reads SNHLY; CDR2 reads FYNNEI. Trimming left V 2 bases short and J 6 bases short, with 10 bases between. The CDR3 length is 13 residues. In DNA, the CDR3 is TGTGCCAGCAGTGAACTGGGTAGGGCTGAAGCTTTCTTT. Translating gives CASSELGRAEAFF.

This chain uses TRBV2 with TRBJ1-1; D call uncertain. Trimming left V 3 bases short and J 2 bases short, with 7 bases between. The CDR3 has 13 residues. Germline V gene lookup returns CDR1 SNHLY and CDR2 FYNNEI. The CDR3 region is CASSDRTNTEAFF. Written as DNA, the CDR3 is TGTGCCAGCAGTGACAGAACTAACACTGAAGCTTTCTTT.

This clonotype appeared many times. J is TRBJ2-5 and V is TRBV20-1; TRBD1 is a possible D gene (5 bases). The V end lost 8 bases, the J end lost 0 bases, and 16 bases lay between the germline ends. CDR1 and CDR2 (germline): DFQATT, SNEGSKA (reference sequence). The CDR3 is 14 amino acids. The CDR3 sequence is CSFDPQGYQETQYF. The DNA of the CDR3 is TGCAGTTTTGACCCCCAGGGATACCAAGAGACCCAGTACTTC.

CDR3 amino acids: CASSYSSGFSGNTIYF. CDR3 sequence (DNA): TGTGCCAGCAGTTACTCTTCGGGGTTCTCTGGAAACACCATATATTTT. The chain carries TRBV6-5 and TRBJ1-3; no clear D gene. The V end was cut by 0 bases, the J end by 0 bases, with 9 bases between. Germline lookup yields CDR1 MNHEY and CDR2 SVGAGI. The CDR3 is made up of 16 amino acids.

The sample holds a few counts of this clonotype. V usage is TRBV28 and J usage is TRBJ2-7, with TRBD2 as a possible D gene (5 bases). There are 13 residues in the CDR3. CDR1 is MDHEN, CDR2 SYDVKM, per germline. Trimming removed 5 bases from V and 2 bases from J, with 10 bases in between. CDR3 residues: CASSPGSTYEQYF. The CDR3 bases are TGTGCCAGCAGTCCGGGAAGTACCTACGAGCAGTACTTC.

The genes are TRBV6-1 and TRBJ2-7; TRBD2 might be the D (5 bases). The CDR3 has 16 residues. Trimming took off 5 bases at V and 3 bases at J, with 20 bases between the two ends. Germline CDR1 and CDR2: MNHNS and SASEGT. The CDR3 protein is CASSPPGLLPDYEQYF. Here the CDR3 DNA reads TGTGCCAGCAGTCCTCCTGGACTTCTCCCGGACTACGAGCAGTACTTC.

In this sample, this clonotype turned up a few times. CDR3 sequence (DNA): TGTGCCAGCAGTTCCCCCCCAGGGCAGGCCATGAACACTGAAGCTTTCTTT. This encodes CASSSPPGQAMNTEAFF. The V gene is TRBV6-5, the J gene TRBJ1-1, with a tentative D call TRBD1 (5 bases). Germline values: CDR1 MNHEY, CDR2 SVGAGI. V lost 4 bases to trimming and J lost 0 bases, with 18 bases between them. The CDR3 is 17 residues long.

This clonotype has ten or more counts. This chain links TRBV5-1 with TRBJ2-2; 13 nucleotides agree with TRBD2. With V trimmed by 2 bases and J by 6 bases, 1 base remained unmatched. Germline values: CDR1 SGHRS, CDR2 YFSETQ. This CDR3 is 15 amino acids long. The CDR3 sequence: CASSFGTSGAGELFF. CDR3 bases: TGCGCCAGCAGCTTTGGGACTAGCGGGGCCGGGGAGCTGTTTTTT.

Written as DNA, the CDR3 is TGTGCCAGCAGCATCACTTACTACGAGCAGTACTTC. Translation: CASSITYYEQYF. The chain employs TRBV7-2 and TRBJ2-7, with D hard to call. The CDR3 totals 12 residues. V gave up 5 bases and J gave up 3 bases, with 8 bases separating them. CDR1 and CDR2 (germline): SGHTA, FQGNSA.

This clonotype was seen repeatedly, ten times or more. V usage is TRBV7-2 and J usage is TRBJ2-5, with 9 bases aligning to TRBD1. V gave up 5 bases and J gave up 4 bases; unmatched junction bases: 8. Germline-derived CDR1 and CDR2 are SGHTA and FQGNSA. The CDR3 is made up of 15 amino acids. The CDR3 is CASSERDRVRETQYF. The CDR3 DNA reads as TGTGCCAGCAGCGAGCGGGACAGGGTTAGAGAGACCCAGTACTTC.

This chain uses TRBV19 with TRBJ2-7, with D maybe TRBD1 (5 bases). Looked up from germline, CDR1 is LNHDA and CDR2 is SQIVND (reference sequence). The V end lost 4 bases, the J end lost 5 bases, and 9 bases lay between the germline ends. The CDR3 runs 12 residues. The CDR3 reads CASSNKGHEQYF. The CDR3 nucleotides are TGTGCCAGTAGTAATAAGGGGCACGAGCAGTACTTC.

The gene calls are TRBV6-2 or TRBV6-3 and TRBJ1-5; D is unresolved. The germline V gene has CDR1 MNHEY and CDR2 SVGEGT. Trimming took 6 bases from V and 5 from J, leaving 20 bases between them. This CDR3 is built from 16 residues. In nucleotides, the CDR3 is TGTGCCAGCAGCCCCGCAGAATCGTGGCATGATCAGCCCCAGCATTTT. Translating gives CASSPAESWHDQPQHF.

V and J are TRBV6-1 and TRBJ2-5; D might be TRBD1 or TRBD2, each matching 6 bases. The CDR3 totals 13 residues. Germline V gene data show CDR1 as MNHNS and CDR2 as SASEGT. Trimming pared 6 bases from V and 5 bases from J, leaving 13 bases between. CDR3 loop: CASSRGLRETQYF. The CDR3 DNA is TGTGCCAGCAGCCGGGGGCTCCGGGAGACCCAGTACTTC.

In this sample, this clonotype turned up many times. The chain has TRBV20-1 and TRBJ2-7, with D possibly being TRBD1 (6 bases). Between the trimmed V and J ends, which lost 5 bases and 3 bases, there was a span of 20 bases. Germline V gives CDR1 DFQATT, CDR2 SNEGSKA (reference sequence). The CDR3 covers 15 residues. In DNA form, the CDR3 reads TGCAGTGCTGCCTCCGGGACCTCAGGGGTCTACGAGCAGTACTTC. Its translation: CSAASGTSGVYEQYF.

This clonotype was detected ten times or more. The chain couples TRBV20-1 to TRBJ2-2; 9 nucleotides align to TRBD1. V gave up 6 bases and J gave up 1 base; unmatched junction bases: 9. Germline V gives CDR1 DFQATT, CDR2 SNEGSKA (reference sequence). The CDR3 has 16 amino acids. CDR3 residues: CSAPGGGQGNTGELFF. CDR3 in DNA: TGCAGTGCCCCTGGGGGGGGACAGGGGAACACCGGGGAGCTGTTTTTT.

This clonotype has a count of ten or more. The V call is TRBV20-1, the J call TRBJ1-1; maybe TRBD1 (5 bases). CDR3 size: 17 residues. V was clipped by 2 bases and J by 1 base, with 20 bases between them. The germline V gene has CDR1 DFQATT and CDR2 SNEGSKA (reference sequence). The CDR3 nucleotides are TGCAGTGCTAGAATAGTTATCAGGGTTGGTAGGAACACTGAAGCTTTCTTT. It translates to CSARIVIRVGRNTEAFF.